A selection of T cell receptor beta chains follows, all from one sample in a study of blood T cell repertoires in COVID-19. Sequencing used immunoSEQ multiplex PCR; TCRdb keeps in-frame clones, though not all of them. The sample contains under 25,000 clones, roughly 73% of which appear only once. The sample consisted of peripheral blood. The receptors were gathered from a human donor in a cohort sampled during active or convalescent COVID-19. CDR3s include the opening cysteine and the closing phenylalanine or tryptophan. D genes are given only for firm matches. The listing skips clone size in some rows; elsewhere it reads once, few, many or a size class.

D gene: -; J gene: TRBJ1-5; clone size: -; V gene: TRBV6-5; CDR3 DNA: TGTGCCAGCAGAAGACAGCAGAGCAATCAGCCCCAGCATTTT; CDR3 protein: CASRRQQSNQPQHF
D gene: -; J gene: TRBJ1-6; clone size: -; V gene: TRBV5-1; CDR3 DNA: TGCGCCAGCCGTGGGGGGGGTTACGACTATAATTCACCCCTCCACTTT; CDR3 protein: CASRGGGYDYNSPLHF
D gene: -; J gene: TRBJ2-1; clone size: -; V gene: TRBV6-5; CDR3 DNA: TGTGCCAGCAGCCCCCGACAGATCTCCTACAATGAGCAGTTCTTC; CDR3 protein: CASSPRQISYNEQFF
D gene: -; J gene: TRBJ2-3; clone size: -; V gene: TRBV4-1; CDR3 DNA: TGCGCCAGCAGCCACCCCGAGGTTGTTGACACAGATACGCAGTATTTT; CDR3 protein: CASSHPEVVDTDTQYF
D gene: -; J gene: TRBJ2-5; clone size: -; V gene: TRBV9; CDR3 DNA: TGTGCCAGCACCCCATCGGGAGTAGTCACAGAGACCCAGTACTTC; CDR3 protein: CASTPSGVVTETQYF
D gene: TRBD2; J gene: TRBJ2-1; clone size: medium-sized; V gene: TRBV24-1; CDR3 DNA: TGTGCCACCAGTGATCCCTTGACTAGCGGGAGGGCCGGGAATGAGCAGTTCTTC; CDR3 protein: CATSDPLTSGRAGNEQFF
D gene: -; J gene: TRBJ1-2; clone size: once; V gene: TRBV18; CDR3 DNA: TGTGCCAGCTCACCACTTCGGTCCCAAGGCTACACCTTC; CDR3 protein: CASSPLRSQGYTF
D gene: -; J gene: TRBJ1-1; clone size: -; V gene: TRBV28; CDR3 DNA: TGTGCCAGCAGTAAGGAGTGGAGGAACACTGAAGCTTTCTTT; CDR3 protein: CASSKEWRNTEAFF
D gene: TRBD1; J gene: TRBJ2-3; clone size: -; V gene: TRBV7-2; CDR3 DNA: TGTGCCAGTGCCACTCAATCCGGGACAGGCTCAGATACGCAGTATTTT; CDR3 protein: CASATQSGTGSDTQYF
D gene: TRBD2; J gene: TRBJ2-7; clone size: -; V gene: TRBV30; CDR3 DNA: TGTGCCTGGAGTGGGGGCGGGAGAACCTACGAGCAGTACTTC; CDR3 protein: CAWSGGGRTYEQYF
D gene: -; J gene: TRBJ1-3; clone size: -; V gene: TRBV7-9; CDR3 DNA: TGTGCCAGCACACCTACAGGGTCGGAGGGAAACACCATATATTTT; CDR3 protein: CASTPTGSEGNTIYF
D gene: -; J gene: TRBJ1-6; clone size: -; V gene: TRBV12-3/TRBV12-4; CDR3 DNA: TGTGCCAGCAGTCCGGGTCCTGCCCTCCACTTT; CDR3 protein: CASSPGPALHF
D gene: -; J gene: TRBJ1-5; clone size: once; V gene: TRBV4-1; CDR3 DNA: TGCGCCAGCAGCCCAAGAGCCCTCGGGGGTAGCAATCAGCCCCAGCATTTT; CDR3 protein: CASSPRALGGSNQPQHF
D gene: TRBD2; J gene: TRBJ2-1; clone size: few; V gene: TRBV6-2/TRBV6-3; CDR3 DNA: TGTGCCAGCAGCGTTACTAGCGGGAGATACAATGAGCAGTTCTTC; CDR3 protein: CASSVTSGRYNEQFF
D gene: TRBD1; J gene: TRBJ2-1; clone size: once; V gene: TRBV10-3; CDR3 DNA: TGTGCCATCAGTGACCAGGGGGCGAAGCACAATGAGCAGTTCTTC; CDR3 protein: CAISDQGAKHNEQFF
D gene: TRBD2; J gene: TRBJ2-1; clone size: -; V gene: TRBV3-1/TRBV3-2; CDR3 DNA: TGTGCCAGCAGCCAAGAGAGGATAGCGGGGGACAATGAGCAGTTCTTC; CDR3 protein: CASSQERIAGDNEQFF
D gene: -; J gene: TRBJ1-3; clone size: -; V gene: TRBV14; CDR3 DNA: TGTGCCAGCAGCCAATACACGGGGTCCGTCGGAAACACCATATATTTT; CDR3 protein: CASSQYTGSVGNTIYF
D gene: TRBD2; J gene: TRBJ2-1; clone size: -; V gene: TRBV7-2; CDR3 DNA: TGTGCCAGCAGCCTCCTACTAGCGGGGGCCGGGAATGAGCAGTTCTTC; CDR3 protein: CASSLLLAGAGNEQFF
D gene: TRBD1; J gene: TRBJ2-3; clone size: many; V gene: TRBV6-5; CDR3 DNA: TGTGCCAGCAGCCGACGGACAGGAGTAAGGGATACGCAGTATTTT; CDR3 protein: CASSRRTGVRDTQYF
D gene: TRBD1; J gene: TRBJ1-2; clone size: -; V gene: TRBV13; CDR3 DNA: TGTGCCAGCAGCTTAGGGGACAGGGCCTATGGCTACACCTTC; CDR3 protein: CASSLGDRAYGYTF
D gene: TRBD2; J gene: TRBJ2-3; clone size: -; V gene: TRBV7-2; CDR3 DNA: TGTGCCAGCTCCCAACCGGCTAGCGGACCACTCACAGATACGCAGTATTTT; CDR3 protein: CASSQPASGPLTDTQYF
D gene: TRBD1; J gene: TRBJ1-3; clone size: -; V gene: TRBV30; CDR3 DNA: TGTGCTGGGACAGAGGACAGCCCAAACACCATATATTTT; CDR3 protein: CAGTEDSPNTIYF
D gene: -; J gene: TRBJ1-1; clone size: medium-sized; V gene: TRBV12-3/TRBV12-4; CDR3 DNA: TGTGCCAGCAGTCTCAGGACTGAAGCTTTCTTT; CDR3 protein: CASSLRTEAFF